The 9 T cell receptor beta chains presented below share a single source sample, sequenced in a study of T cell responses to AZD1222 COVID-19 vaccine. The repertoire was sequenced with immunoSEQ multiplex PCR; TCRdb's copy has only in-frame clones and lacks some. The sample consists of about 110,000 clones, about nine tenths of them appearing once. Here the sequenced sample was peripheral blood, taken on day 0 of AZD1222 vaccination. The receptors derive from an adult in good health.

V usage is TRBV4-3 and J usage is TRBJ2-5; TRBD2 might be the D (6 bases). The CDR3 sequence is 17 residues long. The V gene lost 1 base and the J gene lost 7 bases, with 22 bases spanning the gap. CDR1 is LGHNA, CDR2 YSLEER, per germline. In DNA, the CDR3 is TGCGCCAGCAGCCAAGGGAGGCGGGGACGGGGAGAGGGGACCCAGTACTTC. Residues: CASSQGRRGRGEGTQYF.

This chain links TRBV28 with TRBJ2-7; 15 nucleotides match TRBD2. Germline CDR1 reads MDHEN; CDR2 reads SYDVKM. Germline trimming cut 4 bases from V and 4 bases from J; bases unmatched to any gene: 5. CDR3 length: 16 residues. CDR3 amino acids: CASSSPGLAGGYEQYF. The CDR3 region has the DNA TGTGCCAGCAGTTCCCCCGGACTAGCGGGAGGGTACGAGCAGTACTTC.

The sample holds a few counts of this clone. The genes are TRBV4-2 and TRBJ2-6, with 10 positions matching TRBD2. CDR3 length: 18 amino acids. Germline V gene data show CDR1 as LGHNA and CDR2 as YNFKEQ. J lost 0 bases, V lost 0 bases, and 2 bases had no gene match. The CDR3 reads CASSQEGTSVSGANVLTF. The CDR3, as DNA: TGTGCCAGCAGCCAAGAGGGGACTAGCGTCTCTGGGGCCAACGTCCTGACTTTC.

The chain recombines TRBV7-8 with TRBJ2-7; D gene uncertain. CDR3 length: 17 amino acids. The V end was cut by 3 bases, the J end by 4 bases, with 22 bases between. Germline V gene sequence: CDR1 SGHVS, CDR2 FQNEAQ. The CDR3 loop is CASSFGTAAEPPYEQYF. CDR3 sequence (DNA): TGTGCCAGCAGCTTTGGTACGGCGGCCGAGCCACCTTACGAGCAGTACTTC. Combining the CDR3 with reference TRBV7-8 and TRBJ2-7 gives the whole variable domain GAGVSQSPRYKVAKRGQDVALRCDPISGHVSLFWYQQALGQGPEFLTYFQNEAQLDKSGLPSDRFFAERPEGSVSTLKIQRTQQEDSAVYLCASSFGTAAEPPYEQYFGPGTRLTVT.

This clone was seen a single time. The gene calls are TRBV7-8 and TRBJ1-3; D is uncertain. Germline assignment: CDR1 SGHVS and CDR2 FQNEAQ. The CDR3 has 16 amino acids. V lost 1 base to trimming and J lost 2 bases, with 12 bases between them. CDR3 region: CASSLVGAGAGNTIYF. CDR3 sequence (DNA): TGTGCCAGCAGCTTAGTGGGAGCGGGAGCTGGAAACACCATATATTTT. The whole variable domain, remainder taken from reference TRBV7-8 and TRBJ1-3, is GAGVSQSPRYKVAKRGQDVALRCDPISGHVSLFWYQQALGQGPEFLTYFQNEAQLDKSGLPSDRFFAERPEGSVSTLKIQRTQQEDSAVYLCASSLVGAGAGNTIYFGEGSWLTVV.

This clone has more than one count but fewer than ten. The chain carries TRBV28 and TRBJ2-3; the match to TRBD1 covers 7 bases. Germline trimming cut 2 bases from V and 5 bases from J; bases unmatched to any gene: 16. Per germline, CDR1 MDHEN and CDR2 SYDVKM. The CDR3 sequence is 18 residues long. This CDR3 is CASSLVPYRGQFRDTQYF. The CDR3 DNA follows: TGTGCCAGCAGTTTAGTCCCCTACAGGGGTCAATTCCGAGATACGCAGTATTTT.

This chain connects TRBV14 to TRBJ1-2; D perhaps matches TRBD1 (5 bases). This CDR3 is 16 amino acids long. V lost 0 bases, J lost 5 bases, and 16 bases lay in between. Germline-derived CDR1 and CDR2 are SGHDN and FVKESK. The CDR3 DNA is TGTGCCAGCAGCCAAGATTCCTTACCGGGGCCTTATGGCTACACCTTC. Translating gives CASSQDSLPGPYGYTF.

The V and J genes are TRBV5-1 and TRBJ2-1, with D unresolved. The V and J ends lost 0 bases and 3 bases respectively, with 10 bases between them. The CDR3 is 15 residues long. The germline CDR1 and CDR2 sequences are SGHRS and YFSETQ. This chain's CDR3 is CASSLASSIYNEQFF. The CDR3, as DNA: TGCGCCAGCAGCTTGGCGAGCTCGATCTACAATGAGCAGTTCTTC.

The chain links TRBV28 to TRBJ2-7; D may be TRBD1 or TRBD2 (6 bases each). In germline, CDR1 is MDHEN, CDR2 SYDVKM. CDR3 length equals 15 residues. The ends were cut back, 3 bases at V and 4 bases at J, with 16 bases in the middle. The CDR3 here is CASSFLAVGGYEQYF. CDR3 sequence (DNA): TGTGCCAGCAGTTTCCTGGCAGTAGGGGGGTACGAGCAGTACTTC. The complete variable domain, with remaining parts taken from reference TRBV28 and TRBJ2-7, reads DVKVTQSSRYLVKRTGEKVFLECVQDMDHENMFWYRQDPGLGLRLIYFSYDVKMKEKGDIPEGYSVSREKKERFSLILESASTNQTSMYLCASSFLAVGGYEQYFGPGTRLTVT.